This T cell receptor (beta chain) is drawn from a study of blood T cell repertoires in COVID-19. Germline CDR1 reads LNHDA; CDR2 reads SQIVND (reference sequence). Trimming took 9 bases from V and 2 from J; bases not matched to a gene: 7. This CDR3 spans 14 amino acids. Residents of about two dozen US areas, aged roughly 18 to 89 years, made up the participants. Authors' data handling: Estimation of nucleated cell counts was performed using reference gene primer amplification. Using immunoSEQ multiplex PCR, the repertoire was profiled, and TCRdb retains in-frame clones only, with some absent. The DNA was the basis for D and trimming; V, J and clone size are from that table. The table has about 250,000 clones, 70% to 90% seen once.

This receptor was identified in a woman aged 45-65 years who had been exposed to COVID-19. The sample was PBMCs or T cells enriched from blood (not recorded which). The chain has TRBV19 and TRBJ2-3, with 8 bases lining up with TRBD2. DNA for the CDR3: TGTGCCAGCAACCTTGGACTAGCCACAGATACGCAGTATTTT. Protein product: CASNLGLATDTQYF.